This entry concerns a single TCR beta chain. These data belong to a study of blood T cell repertoires in COVID-19. The ends were cut back, 1 base at V and 0 bases at J, with 13 bases in the middle. Germline-derived CDR1 and CDR2 are LNHNV and YYDKDF (reference sequence). The CDR3 runs to 17 residues. Original processing notes: Quantification of nucleated cells was approximated via reference gene primer amplification. Assay used: immunoSEQ multiplex PCR; TCRdb lists only in-frame clones, some missing. The V and J calls and clone size come from that table; D and trimming were worked out from the DNA. The repertoire holds 45,000 to 60,000 clones, with under 90% as singletons.

This receptor was identified in a woman over 75 with acute or convalescent COVID-19. The sequenced sample was peripheral blood. This chain joins TRBV15 and TRBJ1-3, with D possibly matching TRBD1 (5 bases). The DNA for the CDR3 is TGTGCCACCAGCAGAGGTGGAGTTAGGGGCTCTGGAAACACCATATATTTT. Its protein product is CATSRGGVRGSGNTIYF. The full variable domain, its missing parts supplied by reference TRBV15 and TRBJ1-3, is DAMVIQNPRYQVTQFGKPVTLSCSQTLNHNVMYWYQQKSSQAPKLLFHYYDKDFNNEADTPDNFQSRRPNTSFCFLDIRSPGLGDTAMYLCATSRGGVRGSGNTIYFGEGSWLTVV.